This TCR beta chain is from a study of T cells after posttransplantation cyclophosphamide. Study results and limitations: Tissue-infiltrating T cells from skin or gut overlapped little with blood T cells. Donor-recipient repertoire similarity was low at 1-2 months, rising over year one.

On the day of bone marrow donation, the related graft donor provided peripheral blood. Only in-frame clones appear in the TCRdb table, and some are missing; sequencing was by immunoSEQ multiplex PCR. This sample has 42,000 or so clones, each found more than once. V was trimmed by 3 bases and J by 0 bases, leaving 11 bases between them. The V gene's germline CDR1 is GTSNPN and CDR2 SVGIG (reference sequence). CDR3 length equals 14 residues. The sample holds many counts of this clone. Its target is unknown. This TCR was recovered from a woman between 50 and 59 years old in good health and a related stem cell transplant donor. The source material was PBMCs. The chain employs TRBV30 and TRBJ1-2, with D perhaps matching TRBD1 (5 bases). This chain's CDR3 is CAWSARGANYGYTF. In nucleotides, the CDR3 is TGTGCCTGGAGCGCCCGGGGGGCTAACTATGGCTACACCTTC.